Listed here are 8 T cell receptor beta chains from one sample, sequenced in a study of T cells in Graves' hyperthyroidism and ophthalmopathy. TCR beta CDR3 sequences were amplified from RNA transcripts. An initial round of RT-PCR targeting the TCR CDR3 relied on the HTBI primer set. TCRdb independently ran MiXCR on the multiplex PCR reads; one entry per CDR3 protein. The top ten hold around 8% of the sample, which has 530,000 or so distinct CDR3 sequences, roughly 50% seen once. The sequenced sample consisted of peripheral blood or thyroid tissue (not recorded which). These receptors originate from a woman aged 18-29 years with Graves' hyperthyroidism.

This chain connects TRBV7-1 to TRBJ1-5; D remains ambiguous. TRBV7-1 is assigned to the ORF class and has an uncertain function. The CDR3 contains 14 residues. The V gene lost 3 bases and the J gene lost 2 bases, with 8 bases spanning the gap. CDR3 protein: CASSSARGNQPQHF. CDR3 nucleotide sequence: TGTGCCAGCAGCTCCGCTAGGGGCAATCAGCCCCAGCATTTT.

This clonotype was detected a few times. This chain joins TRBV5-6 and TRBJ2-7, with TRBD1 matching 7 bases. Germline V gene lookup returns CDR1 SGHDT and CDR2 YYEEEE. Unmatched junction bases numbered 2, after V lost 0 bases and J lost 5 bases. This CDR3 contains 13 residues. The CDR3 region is CASSLGGQDEQYF. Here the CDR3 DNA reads TGTGCCAGCAGCTTGGGTGGACAGGACGAGCAGTACTTC.

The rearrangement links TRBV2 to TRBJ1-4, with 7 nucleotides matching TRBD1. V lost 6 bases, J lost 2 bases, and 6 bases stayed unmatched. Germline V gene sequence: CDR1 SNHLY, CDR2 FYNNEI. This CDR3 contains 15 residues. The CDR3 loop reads CASRRDRETNEKLFF. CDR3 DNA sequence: TGTGCCAGCAGACGCGACAGGGAGACTAATGAAAAACTGTTTTTT. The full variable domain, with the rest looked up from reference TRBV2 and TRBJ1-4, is EPEVTQTPSHQVTQMGQEVILRCVPISNHLYFYWYRQILGQKVEFLVSFYNNEISEKSEIFDDQFSVERPDGSNFTLKIRSTKLEDSAMYFCASRRDRETNEKLFFGSGTQLSVL.

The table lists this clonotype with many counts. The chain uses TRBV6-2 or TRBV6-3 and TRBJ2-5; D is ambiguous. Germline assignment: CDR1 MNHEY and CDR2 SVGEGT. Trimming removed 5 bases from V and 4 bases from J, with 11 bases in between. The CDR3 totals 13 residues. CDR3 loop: CASSRAPPETQYF. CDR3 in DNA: TGTGCCAGCAGTCGCGCCCCACCAGAGACCCAGTACTTC.

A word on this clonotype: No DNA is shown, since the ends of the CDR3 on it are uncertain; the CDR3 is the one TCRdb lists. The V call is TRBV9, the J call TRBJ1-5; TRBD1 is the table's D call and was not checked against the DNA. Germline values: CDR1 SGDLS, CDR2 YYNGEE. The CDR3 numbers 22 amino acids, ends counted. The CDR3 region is CASSEEDSPLHFGSGTDQPQHF.

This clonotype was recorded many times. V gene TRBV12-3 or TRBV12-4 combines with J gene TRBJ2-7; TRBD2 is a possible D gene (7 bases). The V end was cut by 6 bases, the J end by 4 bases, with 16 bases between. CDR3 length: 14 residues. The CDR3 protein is CASRQNGGPYEQYF. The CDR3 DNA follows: TGTGCCAGCAGACAGAACGGGGGGCCGTACGAGCAGTACTTC.

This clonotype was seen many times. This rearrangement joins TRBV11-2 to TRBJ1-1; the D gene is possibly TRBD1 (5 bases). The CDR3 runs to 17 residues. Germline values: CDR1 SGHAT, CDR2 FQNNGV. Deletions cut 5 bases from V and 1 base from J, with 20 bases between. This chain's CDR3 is CASSLNGGAGGNTEAFF. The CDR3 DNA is TGTGCCAGCAGCCTAAATGGGGGTGCTGGGGGGAACACTGAAGCTTTCTTT.

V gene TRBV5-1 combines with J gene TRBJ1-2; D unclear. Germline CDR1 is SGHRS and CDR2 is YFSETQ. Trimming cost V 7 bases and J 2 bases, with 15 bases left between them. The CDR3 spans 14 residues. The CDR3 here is CASGPVTGNYGYTF. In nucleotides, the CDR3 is TGCGCCAGCGGCCCCGTGACGGGGAACTATGGCTACACCTTC.